These 27 T cell receptor beta chains were sequenced from one sample in a study of blood T cells in healthy people across ages. Next came a second PCR, run for about 7 to 12 cycles, which used a sample-barcoded 5' primer along with a J-beta primer mix. TCRdb reprocessed the 5' RACE reads with MiXCR, giving one entry per CDR3 protein. The table shows fewer than 1 million distinct CDR3 sequences, with under 45% occurring only once. The sequenced material came from blood. These receptors originate from a man aged 60 to 75 in good health.

The chain combines TRBV20-1 with TRBJ2-2, with 9 bases lining up with TRBD1. The V gene end was trimmed by 2 bases and the J gene end by 5 bases; junction bases not matched to a gene: 6. The CDR3 runs to 15 residues. Germline CDR1 and CDR2: DFQATT and SNEGSKA (reference sequence). CDR3 bases: TGCAGTGCTAGACCCGGGACAGGGCATACCGGGGAGCTGTTTTTT. Translating it yields CSARPGTGHTGELFF.

This rearrangement joins TRBV15 to TRBJ1-2, with D perhaps TRBD1 (5 bases). The CDR3 covers 16 residues. The V end was cut by 3 bases, the J end by 2 bases, with 16 bases between. The V gene's germline CDR1 is LNHNV and CDR2 YYDKDF (reference sequence). The CDR3 here is CATSSDDSPQNYGYTF. The CDR3, as DNA: TGTGCCACCAGCAGCGACGACAGTCCGCAGAACTATGGCTACACCTTC. Based on the CDR3 plus reference TRBV15 and TRBJ1-2, the full variable domain is DAMVIQNPRYQVTQFGKPVTLSCSQTLNHNVMYWYQQKSSQAPKLLFHYYDKDFNNEADTPDNFQSRRPNTSFCFLDIRSPGLGDTAMYLCATSSDDSPQNYGYTFGSGTRLTVV.

In DNA form, the CDR3 reads TGCAGTGCTAGAGATAGGACAGGGAGTCAGCCCCAGCATTTT. This translates into CSARDRTGSQPQHF. The gene calls are TRBV20-1 and TRBJ1-5; 8 bases fit TRBD1. Germline CDR1 is DFQATT and CDR2 is SNEGSKA (reference sequence). J was trimmed by 6 bases and V by 0 bases; bases with no gene match: 4. The CDR3 contains 14 residues.

This chain links TRBV5-1 with TRBJ1-1; a possible D gene is TRBD1 (5 bases). The V gene's germline CDR1 is SGHRS and CDR2 YFSETQ. V dropped 4 bases and J dropped 4 bases, with 14 bases sitting between them. The length of the CDR3 is 14 residues. CDR3 protein: CASSPHGGGTEAFF. For the CDR3, the DNA is TGCGCCAGCAGCCCCCACGGGGGGGGCACTGAAGCTTTCTTT. The full variable domain, in which reference TRBV5-1 and TRBJ1-1 provide the parts outside the CDR3, is KAGVTQTPRYLIKTRGQQVTLSCSPISGHRSVSWYQQTPGQGLQFLFEYFSETQRNKGNFPGRFSGRQFSNSRSEMNVSTLELGDSALYLCASSPHGGGTEAFFGQGTRLTVV.

This chain links TRBV4-3 with TRBJ2-2; weak D call: TRBD2 (5 bases). CDR1 and CDR2 (germline): LGHNA, YSLEER. V dropped 5 bases and J dropped 4 bases, with 8 bases sitting between them. This CDR3 has 13 amino acids. The CDR3 DNA reads as TGCGCCAGCAGCGGAAGCGGCACCGGGGAGCTGTTTTTT. This translates into CASSGSGTGELFF.

The chain has TRBV7-9 and TRBJ2-1; 8 bases are shared with TRBD1. J was trimmed by 5 bases and V by 5 bases; bases with no gene match: 8. Germline V gene data show CDR1 as SEHNR and CDR2 as FQNEAQ (reference sequence). The CDR3 extends over 15 amino acids. The CDR3 spells CASSVWDRKDNEQFF. As DNA, the CDR3 is TGTGCCAGCAGCGTATGGGACAGGAAGGACAATGAGCAGTTCTTC.

This clonotype was picked up a small number of times. The chain carries TRBV12-3 or TRBV12-4 and TRBJ1-2; no firm D call. Between the trimmed V and J ends, which lost 3 bases and 7 bases, there was a span of 9 bases. CDR3 size: 12 residues. In DNA form, the CDR3 reads TGTGCCAGCAGTTTTGAAGGTGCTGGCTACACCTTC. This codes for CASSFEGAGYTF.

This clonotype was observed a few times. The chain combines TRBV7-2 with TRBJ2-3; D gene uncertain. The ends were cut back, 2 bases at V and 2 bases at J, with 5 bases in the middle. This CDR3 region has 13 residues. Germline V lookup: CDR1 SGHTA, CDR2 FQGNSA. The CDR3 bases are TGTGCCAGCAGCTTAAACCCCACAGATACGCAGTATTTT. Translation gives CASSLNPTDTQYF.

The CDR3 coding sequence is TGTGCCAGCAGCATGGCCGGGACAGGGACCTATGGCTACACCTTC. This sequence encodes CASSMAGTGTYGYTF. The chain combines TRBV5-8 with TRBJ1-2; TRBD1 agrees at 9 bases. CDR3 length equals 15 residues. With V trimmed by 4 bases and J by 4 bases, 8 bases remained unmatched. Per germline, CDR1 SGHTS and CDR2 YDEGEE.

This clonotype was observed a handful of times. The rearrangement uses TRBV7-8 and TRBJ2-1; possibly TRBD2 for D (6 bases). The V gene lost 3 bases and the J gene lost 3 bases, with 18 bases spanning the gap. Germline V gene lookup returns CDR1 SGHVS and CDR2 FQNEAQ. The CDR3 length is 17 residues. The CDR3 DNA sequence: TGTGCCAGCAGCTTCTCTCCCCCACGGGGGAGCTACAATGAGCAGTTCTTC. Amino acids: CASSFSPPRGSYNEQFF.

This chain links TRBV4-1 with TRBJ1-1; 7 positions agree with TRBD1. From germline, CDR1 is MGHRA and CDR2 YSYEKL. With V trimmed by 6 bases and J by 6 bases, 7 bases remained unmatched. CDR3 length equals 13 residues. The CDR3 DNA reads as TGCGCCAGCAGGATACAGGGGCGAGCTGAAGCTTTCTTT. As protein: CASRIQGRAEAFF.

The chain couples TRBV12-3 or TRBV12-4 to TRBJ2-3; 7 nucleotides line up with TRBD2. This CDR3 region has 14 residues. Trimming at V came to 3 bases and at J to 4 bases, leaving 4 bases not matched to a gene. The CDR3 region has the DNA TGTGCCAGCAGTTTTGTGGGGGGGGCAGATACGCAGTATTTT. It yields the protein CASSFVGGADTQYF.

This clonotype was seen a few times. J is TRBJ2-3 and V is TRBV4-2; 8 bases line up with TRBD1. V trimming: 6 bases; J trimming: 0 bases; junction bases outside the gene matches: 14. Germline-derived CDR1 and CDR2 are LGHNA and YNFKEQ. There are 18 residues in the CDR3. The CDR3 reads CASSPIAGGAGSTDTQYF. CDR3 DNA sequence: TGTGCCAGCAGTCCTATAGCAGGGGGCGCTGGCAGCACAGATACGCAGTATTTT.

CDR3 in DNA: TGTGCCAGCAGTTATCCCCTAGCGGGGCGGTCCTACGAGCAGTACTTC. It is translated as CASSYPLAGRSYEQYF. The chain carries TRBV6-2 or TRBV6-3 and TRBJ2-7, with 9 positions matching TRBD2. Germline values: CDR1 MNHEY, CDR2 SVGEGT. V shed 3 bases, J shed 1 base, and the junction held 7 bases outside the gene matches. CDR3 length: 16 amino acids.

This clonotype was recorded a few times. The genes are TRBV29-1 and TRBJ1-1, with 9 positions matching TRBD1. The CDR3 is 15 residues long. From germline, CDR1 is SQVTM and CDR2 ANQGSEA. V dropped 8 bases and J dropped 1; count of bases not matched to a gene: 11. CDR3 DNA sequence: TGCAGCTGTTGGTGGACAGGGGACAAGAACACTGAAGCTTTCTTT. Its translation: CSCWWTGDKNTEAFF.

This clonotype was counted only a few times. The V call is TRBV29-1, the J call TRBJ1-1; D may be TRBD1 (5 bases). Trimming stripped 7 bases from V and 3 bases from J, with 15 bases between. CDR1 SQVTM and CDR2 ANQGSEA come from the germline V gene. The CDR3 has 13 amino acids. The DNA for the CDR3 is TGCAGCGCCGTCGGGGACTCTCACACTGAAGCTTTCTTT. As protein: CSAVGDSHTEAFF.

On this clonotype itself: A clone one base away is much larger, so this may be a read error. The chain employs TRBV29-1 and TRBJ2-3, with TRBD2 matching over 13 bases. The CDR3 loop spans 14 amino acids. Germline CDR1 reads SQVTM; CDR2 reads ANQGSEA. CDR3 loop: CSARTSGSTDTRYF. DNA of the CDR3: TGCAGCGCACGGACTAGCGGGAGCACAGATACGCGGTATTTT.

There are a few counts of this clonotype. V gene TRBV4-1 combines with J gene TRBJ2-5, with D possibly matching TRBD1 (5 bases). CDR3 size: 15 residues. CDR1 is MGHRA, CDR2 YSYEKL, per germline. V was cut by 2 bases and J by 2 bases, with 12 bases left in between. CDR3 in amino acids: CASSQFRAGQETQYF. DNA of the CDR3: TGCGCCAGCAGCCAATTCAGAGCAGGGCAAGAGACCCAGTACTTC.

The table lists this clonotype with a few counts. The V gene is TRBV29-1, the J gene TRBJ2-3; the match to TRBD1 covers 8 bases. The CDR3 length is 13 residues. V lost 5 bases, J lost 3 bases, and 4 bases stayed unmatched. Germline-derived CDR1 and CDR2 are SQVTM and ANQGSEA. As DNA, the CDR3 is TGCAGCGTTCCAGGGGGCCGGACAGATACGCAGTATTTT. The encoded protein is CSVPGGRTDTQYF.

V and J are TRBV2 and TRBJ1-1; no definite D call. Germline V gene lookup returns CDR1 SNHLY and CDR2 FYNNEI. The V and J ends lost 3 bases and 3 bases respectively, with 11 bases between them. The CDR3 runs 14 residues. The CDR3 nucleotides read TGTGCCAGCAGTGAGGAACTTAGGGACACTGAAGCTTTCTTT. It is translated as CASSEELRDTEAFF. The entire variable domain, with the rest obtained from reference TRBV2 and TRBJ1-1, is as follows: EPEVTQTPSHQVTQMGQEVILRCVPISNHLYFYWYRQILGQKVEFLVSFYNNEISEKSEIFDDQFSVERPDGSNFTLKIRSTKLEDSAMYFCASSEELRDTEAFFGQGTRLTVV.

In its sample, this clonotype was seen a few times. The V and J genes are TRBV9 and TRBJ2-5; 13 positions agree with TRBD2. The CDR3 loop spans 16 amino acids. Germline V gives CDR1 SGDLS, CDR2 YYNGEE. The J segment lost 5 bases and the V segment lost 3 bases, leaving 7 bases of the junction unmatched. The CDR3 sequence is CASSAYPGLAGETQYF. For the CDR3, the DNA is TGTGCCAGCAGCGCCTATCCGGGACTAGCGGGGGAGACCCAGTACTTC. The full variable domain, completed using reference TRBV9 and TRBJ2-5, is DSGVTQTPKHLITATGQRVTLRCSPRSGDLSVYWYQQSLDQGLQFLIQYYNGEERAKGNILERFSAQQFPDLHSELNLSSLELGDSALYFCASSAYPGLAGETQYFGPGTRLLVL.

The CDR3 protein is CASSGVNQLYGYTF. CDR3 nucleotide sequence: TGTGCCAGCAGTGGGGTTAATCAGCTTTATGGCTACACCTTC. The chain joins TRBV25-1 to TRBJ1-2; D not resolved. The CDR3 has 14 residues. V gave up 4 bases and J gave up 5 bases, with 14 bases separating them. Germline assignment: CDR1 MGHDK and CDR2 SYGVNS.

Only a few counts were recorded for this clonotype. The rearrangement joins TRBV6-1 to TRBJ2-1; D remains ambiguous. The ends were cut back, 7 bases at V and 1 base at J, with 14 bases in the middle. Germline V gene sequence: CDR1 MNHNS, CDR2 SASEGT. CDR3 length equals 15 residues. Written as DNA, the CDR3 is TGTGCCAGCACCCCTGACCCATATTCCTACAATGAGCAGTTCTTC. Translating gives CASTPDPYSYNEQFF.

This clonotype has ten or more counts. The rearrangement uses TRBV5-6 and TRBJ2-1; 7 nucleotides line up with TRBD1. This CDR3 is built from 13 residues. V gave up 1 base and J gave up 5 bases; unmatched junction bases: 0. The germline gives CDR1 SGHDT, CDR2 YYEEEE. CDR3 amino acids: CASSLTGDNEQFF. As DNA, the CDR3 is TGTGCCAGCAGCTTGACAGGGGACAATGAGCAGTTCTTC.

The chain employs TRBV7-9 and TRBJ2-3; 8 bases map to TRBD1. Per the germline V gene, CDR1 is SEHNR and CDR2 is FQNEAQ (reference sequence). The CDR3 consists of 15 residues. With V trimmed by 11 bases and J by 1 base, 11 bases remained unmatched. The CDR3 is CAQDDRGKGTDTQYF. CDR3 sequence (DNA): TGTGCCCAAGACGACAGGGGTAAGGGCACAGATACGCAGTATTTT.

CDR3 amino acids: CASTMGAHGDTQYF. For the CDR3, the DNA is TGTGCCAGCACCATGGGGGCTCACGGGGATACGCAGTATTTT. The chain is built from TRBV2 and TRBJ2-3, with D maybe TRBD1 (6 bases). V was cut by 7 bases and J by 6 bases, with 17 bases left in between. The CDR3 totals 14 residues. The germline gives CDR1 SNHLY, CDR2 FYNNEI.

The rearrangement links TRBV2 to TRBJ2-5; D not certain. The V end was cut by 6 bases, the J end by 9 bases, with 14 bases between. In germline, CDR1 is SNHLY, CDR2 FYNNEI. This CDR3 has 12 amino acids. CDR3 DNA: TGTGCCAGCAGCCCAAACGAGTGCGCCCAGTACTTC. Residues: CASSPNECAQYF. The full variable domain, with the rest looked up from reference TRBV2 and TRBJ2-5, is EPEVTQTPSHQVTQMGQEVILRCVPISNHLYFYWYRQILGQKVEFLVSFYNNEISEKSEIFDDQFSVERPDGSNFTLKIRSTKLEDSAMYFCASSPNECAQYFGPGTRLLVL.